Listed below are T cell receptor beta chains from one sample, sequenced in a study of tumor-infiltrating lymphocytes in oesophageal squamous cell carcinoma. TCRdb fed the PCR reads into MiXCR, producing one record per CDR3 protein. The data show about 10,000 distinct CDR3 sequences, with about three fifths seen just once and 27% held by the top ten. The sample comprised esophageal tumor tissue. The receptors derive from a female donor with esophageal squamous cell carcinoma. CDR3s include the opening cysteine and the closing phenylalanine or tryptophan. Each record gives: CDR3 protein, V gene.

cdr3_aa: CASSRGSGGLADTQYF
v_call: TRBV4-1

cdr3_aa: CASSPTLSEQYF
v_call: TRBV7-2

cdr3_aa: CASSLIPGQANEQYF
v_call: TRBV7-8

cdr3_aa: CASSLELVSGRANVYEQYF
v_call: TRBV11-2

cdr3_aa: CASSDEFNGYTF
v_call: TRBV2

cdr3_aa: CASRATSGGAYNEQFF
v_call: TRBV7-2

cdr3_aa: CATLSAGGTPVYF
v_call: TRBV10-3

cdr3_aa: CASSLGVGAPNEQFF
v_call: TRBV7-2

cdr3_aa: CASSAAAGFYEQYF
v_call: TRBV7-8

cdr3_aa: CASSPRDRGRVGEKLFF
v_call: TRBV7-2

cdr3_aa: CASSQGSNTGELYF
v_call: TRBV3-1

cdr3_aa: CASSLQAANEQFF
v_call: TRBV7-7

cdr3_aa: CASSLGDSLGQFF
v_call: TRBV7-3

cdr3_aa: CATSAAPGQGYGKGYNEQFF
v_call: TRBV24-1

cdr3_aa: CASSLEVGLRPQETQYF
v_call: TRBV7-9

cdr3_aa: CASRFTGTGAEAFF
v_call: TRBV6-1

cdr3_aa: CASSFVPSDEQYF
v_call: TRBV12-3/TRBV12-4

cdr3_aa: CASRADGYNEQFF
v_call: TRBV6-1

cdr3_aa: CASSSGTGSYEQYF
v_call: TRBV11-2

cdr3_aa: CASSEGLVSDTQYF
v_call: TRBV10-1

cdr3_aa: CASSSGQGLRSYEQYF
v_call: TRBV7-6

cdr3_aa: CASSLRQGNTGELFF
v_call: TRBV18

cdr3_aa: CASSLAGQPYGYTF
v_call: TRBV11-2

cdr3_aa: CASSSSEETQYF
v_call: TRBV6-8

cdr3_aa: CATLDGFTDTQYF
v_call: TRBV10-3

cdr3_aa: CASSLGLQETQYF
v_call: TRBV12-3/TRBV12-4